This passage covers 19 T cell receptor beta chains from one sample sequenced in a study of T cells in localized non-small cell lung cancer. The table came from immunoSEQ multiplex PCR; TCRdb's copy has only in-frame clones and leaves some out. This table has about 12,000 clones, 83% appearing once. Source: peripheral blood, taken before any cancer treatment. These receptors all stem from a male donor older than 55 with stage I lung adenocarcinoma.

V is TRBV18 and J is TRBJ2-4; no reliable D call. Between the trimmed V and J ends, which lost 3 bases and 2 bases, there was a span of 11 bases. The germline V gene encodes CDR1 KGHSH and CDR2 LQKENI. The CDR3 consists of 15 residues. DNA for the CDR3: TGTGCCAGCTCACCTTCTGCAGAGTCCAAAAACATTCAGTACTTC. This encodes CASSPSAESKNIQYF. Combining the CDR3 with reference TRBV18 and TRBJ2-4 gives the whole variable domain NAGVMQNPRHLVRRRGQEARLRCSPMKGHSHVYWYRQLPEEGLKFMVYLQKENIIDESGMPKERFSAEFPKEGPSILRIQQVVRGDSAAYFCASSPSAESKNIQYFGAGTRLSVL.

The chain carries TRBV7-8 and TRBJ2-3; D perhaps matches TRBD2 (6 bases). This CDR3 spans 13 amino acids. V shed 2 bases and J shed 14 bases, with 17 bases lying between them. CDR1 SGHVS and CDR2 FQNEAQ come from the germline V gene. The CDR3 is CASSLSHGTRGYF. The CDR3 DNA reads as TGTGCCAGCAGCTTATCGCACGGGACTCGGGGGTATTTT.

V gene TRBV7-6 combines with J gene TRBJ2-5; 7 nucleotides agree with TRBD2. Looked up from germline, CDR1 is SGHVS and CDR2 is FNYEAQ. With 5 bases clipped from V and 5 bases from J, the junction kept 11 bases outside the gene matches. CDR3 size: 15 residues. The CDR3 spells CASSEAGDGFETQYF. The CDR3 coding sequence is TGTGCCAGCAGCGAGGCGGGAGATGGATTTGAGACCCAGTACTTC.

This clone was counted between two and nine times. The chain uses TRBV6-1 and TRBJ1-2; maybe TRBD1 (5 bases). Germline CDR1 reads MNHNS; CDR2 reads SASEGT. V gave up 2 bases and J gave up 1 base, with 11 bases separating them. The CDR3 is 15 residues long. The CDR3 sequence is CASSEPGQSNYGYTF. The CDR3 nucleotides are TGTGCCAGCAGTGAACCGGGGCAGAGTAACTATGGCTACACCTTC.

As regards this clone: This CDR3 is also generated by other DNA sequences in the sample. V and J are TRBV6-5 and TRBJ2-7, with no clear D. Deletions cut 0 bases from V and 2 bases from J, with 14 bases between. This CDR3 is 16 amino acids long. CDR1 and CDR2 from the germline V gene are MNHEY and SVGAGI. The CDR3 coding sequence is TGTGCCAGCAGTTACTCTTCGAATCTTTCCCCCTACGAGCAGTACTTC. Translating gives CASSYSSNLSPYEQYF.

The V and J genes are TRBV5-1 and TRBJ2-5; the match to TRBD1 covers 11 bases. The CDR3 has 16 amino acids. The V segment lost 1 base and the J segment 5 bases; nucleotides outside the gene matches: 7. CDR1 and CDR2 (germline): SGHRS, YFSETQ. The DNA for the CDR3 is TGCGCCAGCAGCTTGAATGGACAGGGGGCGCGGGAGACCCAGTACTTC. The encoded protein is CASSLNGQGARETQYF.

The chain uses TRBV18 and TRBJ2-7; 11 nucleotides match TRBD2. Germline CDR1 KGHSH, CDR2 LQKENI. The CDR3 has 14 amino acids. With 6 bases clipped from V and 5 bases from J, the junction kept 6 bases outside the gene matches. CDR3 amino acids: CASSALAGDHEQYF. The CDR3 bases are TGTGCCAGCTCCGCACTAGCGGGAGACCACGAGCAGTACTTC.

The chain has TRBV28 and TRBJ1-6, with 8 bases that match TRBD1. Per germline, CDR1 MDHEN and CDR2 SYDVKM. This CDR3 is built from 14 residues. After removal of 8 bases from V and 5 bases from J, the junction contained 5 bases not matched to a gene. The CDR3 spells CASRRTGNNSPLHF. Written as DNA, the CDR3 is TGTGCCAGCCGCCGGACAGGGAATAATTCACCCCTCCACTTT.

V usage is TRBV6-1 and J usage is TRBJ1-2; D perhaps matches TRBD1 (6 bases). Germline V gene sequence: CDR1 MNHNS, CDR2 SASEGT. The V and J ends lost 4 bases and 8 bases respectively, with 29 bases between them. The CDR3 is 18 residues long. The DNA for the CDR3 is TGTGCCAGCAGTGGAGGATTTGGGTTGACAGGCTCGGGCGGGGGCTACACCTTC. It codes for CASSGGFGLTGSGGGYTF.

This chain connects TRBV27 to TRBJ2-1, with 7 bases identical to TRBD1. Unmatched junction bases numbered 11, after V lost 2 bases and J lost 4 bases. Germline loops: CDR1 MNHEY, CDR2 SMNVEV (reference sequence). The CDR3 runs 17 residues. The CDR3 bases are TGTGCCAGCAGTTTAGGAAGCTGGATACAGGGGTACAATGAGCAGTTCTTC. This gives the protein CASSLGSWIQGYNEQFF.

The CDR3 protein is CASSIGTVAEQYF. For the CDR3, the DNA is TGTGCCAGTAGTATAGGGACAGTCGCCGAGCAGTACTTC. This rearrangement joins TRBV19 to TRBJ2-7, with a tentative D call TRBD1 (6 bases). Germline CDR1 reads LNHDA; CDR2 reads SQIVND (reference sequence). CDR3 length equals 13 residues. V was trimmed by 1 base and J by 6 bases, leaving 10 bases between them. The variable domain in full, completed from reference TRBV19 and TRBJ2-7, reads DGGITQSPKYLFRKEGQNVTLSCEQNLNHDAMYWYRQDPGQGLRLIYYSQIVNDFQKGDIAEGYSVSREKKESFPLTVTSAQKNPTAFYLCASSIGTVAEQYFGPGTRLTVT.

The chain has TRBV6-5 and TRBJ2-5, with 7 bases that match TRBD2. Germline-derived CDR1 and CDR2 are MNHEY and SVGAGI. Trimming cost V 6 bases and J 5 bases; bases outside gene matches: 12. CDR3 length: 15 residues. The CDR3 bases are TGTGCCAGCAGCCTAGGAGCGGGGACGGTCGAGACCCAGTACTTC. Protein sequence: CASSLGAGTVETQYF.

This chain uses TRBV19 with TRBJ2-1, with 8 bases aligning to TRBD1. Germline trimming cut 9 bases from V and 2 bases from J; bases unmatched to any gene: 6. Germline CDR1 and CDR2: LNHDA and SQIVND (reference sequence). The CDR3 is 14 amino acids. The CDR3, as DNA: TGTGCCAGCCGACAGGGGCCTACCTACAATGAGCAGTTCTTC. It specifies CASRQGPTYNEQFF.

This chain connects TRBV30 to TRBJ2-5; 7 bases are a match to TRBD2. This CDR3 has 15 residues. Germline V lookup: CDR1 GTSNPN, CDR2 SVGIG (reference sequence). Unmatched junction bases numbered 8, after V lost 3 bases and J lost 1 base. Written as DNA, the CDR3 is TGTGCCTGGAGCCCGGGGTCTAGCGGCCAAGAGACCCAGTACTTC. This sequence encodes CAWSPGSSGQETQYF.

The CDR3 bases are TGTGCCAGCTCACCAGGGACAGCGGCTAATGAAAAACTGTTTTTT. Amino acid sequence: CASSPGTAANEKLFF. The chain couples TRBV18 to TRBJ1-4; TRBD1 matches at 7 bases. The CDR3 length is 15 residues. V shed 2 bases and J 3 bases; nucleotides not matched to a gene: 3. From germline, CDR1 is KGHSH and CDR2 LQKENI.

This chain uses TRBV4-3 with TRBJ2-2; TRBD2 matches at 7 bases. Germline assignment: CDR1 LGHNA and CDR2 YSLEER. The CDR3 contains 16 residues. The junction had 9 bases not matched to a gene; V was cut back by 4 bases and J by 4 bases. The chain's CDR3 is CASSPKSGGGTGELFF. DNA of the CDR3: TGCGCCAGCAGCCCAAAATCGGGCGGGGGCACCGGGGAGCTGTTTTTT.

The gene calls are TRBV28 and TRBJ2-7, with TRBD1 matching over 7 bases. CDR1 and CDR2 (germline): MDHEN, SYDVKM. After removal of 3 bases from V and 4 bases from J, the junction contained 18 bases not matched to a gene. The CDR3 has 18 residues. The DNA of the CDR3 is TGTGCCAGCAGTTTCCACCAATCACCGGGACAGAGGCGTTACGAGCAGTACTTC. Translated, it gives CASSFHQSPGQRRYEQYF.

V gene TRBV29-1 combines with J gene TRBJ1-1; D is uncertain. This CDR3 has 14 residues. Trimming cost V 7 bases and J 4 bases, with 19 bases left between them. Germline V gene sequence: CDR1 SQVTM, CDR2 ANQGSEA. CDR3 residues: CSAGAIGKGTEAFF. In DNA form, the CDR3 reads TGCAGCGCGGGCGCGATAGGGAAGGGCACTGAAGCTTTCTTT.

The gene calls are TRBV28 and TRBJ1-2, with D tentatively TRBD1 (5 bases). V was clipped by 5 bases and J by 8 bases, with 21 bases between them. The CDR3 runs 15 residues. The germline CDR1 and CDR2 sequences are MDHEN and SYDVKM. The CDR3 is CASSILPGRGQGYTF. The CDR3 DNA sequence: TGTGCCAGCAGTATCCTCCCGGGGAGGGGTCAGGGCTACACCTTC.